This TCR beta chain was retrieved from a study of cytomegalovirus exposure and HLA in healthy donors. Background on the study: Approximately 81% of 398 genotyped donors fell in the Caucasian-associated ancestry cluster. Study results and limitations: Researchers reported in a later analysis that a missense DCLRE1C variant was tied to TCR beta V- and J-gene trimming. Specificity for CMV antigens was confirmed in vitro for a few of the CMV-associated chains.

The table lists this clone with a few counts. Its antigen is undetermined. Germline CDR1 and CDR2: LNHDA and SQIVND (reference sequence). CDR3 length: 14 residues. V was clipped by 3 bases and J by 6 bases; unmatched bases: 1. PCR amplification relied on 60 Vbeta primers (plus 13 Jbeta primers). The assay was immunoSEQ multiplex PCR, and TCRdb's table has in-frame clones only and misses some. Of some 130,000 clones listed, approximately 80% are singletons. V usage is TRBV19 and J usage is TRBJ1-5; 11 positions match TRBD1. Sequencing input: PBMCs. This receptor was taken from a man younger than 40 in good health and CMV-seronegative. CDR3 coding DNA: TGTGCCAGTAGTATCGGGACAGGGGGTCAGCCCCAGCATTTT. Translated: CASSIGTGGQPQHF.